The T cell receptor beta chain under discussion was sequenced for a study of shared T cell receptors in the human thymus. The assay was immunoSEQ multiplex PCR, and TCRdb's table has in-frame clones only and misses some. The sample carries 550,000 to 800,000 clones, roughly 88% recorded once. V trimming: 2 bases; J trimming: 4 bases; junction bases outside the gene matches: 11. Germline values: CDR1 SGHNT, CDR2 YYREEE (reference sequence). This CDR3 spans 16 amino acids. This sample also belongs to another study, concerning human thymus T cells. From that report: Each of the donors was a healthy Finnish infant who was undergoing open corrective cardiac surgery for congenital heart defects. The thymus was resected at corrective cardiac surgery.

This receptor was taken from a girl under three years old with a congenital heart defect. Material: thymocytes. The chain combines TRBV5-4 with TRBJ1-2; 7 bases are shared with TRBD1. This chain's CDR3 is CASSLSGQDVRYGYTF. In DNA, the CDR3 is TGTGCCAGCAGCTTATCCGGACAGGATGTTCGCTATGGCTACACCTTC. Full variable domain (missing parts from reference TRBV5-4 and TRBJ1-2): ETGVTQSPTHLIKTRGQQVTLRCSSQSGHNTVSWYQQALGQGPQFIFQYYREEENGRGNFPPRFSGLQFPNYSSELNVNALELDDSALYLCASSLSGQDVRYGYTFGSGTRLTVV.